One and the same sample provided the 24 T cell receptor beta chains below, sequenced in a study of T-cell memory formation after mild COVID-19. One entry per CDR3 protein results from TCRdb running MiXCR on the 5' RACE reads. The sample shows a few hundred thousand distinct CDR3 sequences, more than 20% of them seen only once. Sequencing used PBMCs or a T cell subset sorted from them (not recorded which). The receptors originated from a man aged 18 to 29 who had mild COVID-19 (a few samples of this study predate the infection). Cell type and time point are not known.

The J gene is TRBJ2-3, the V gene TRBV3-1, with TRBD1 matching over 8 bases. CDR1 is LGHDT and CDR2 is YNNKEL in the germline V gene (reference sequence). The ends lost 6 bases at V and 1 base at J; junction bases unmatched: 9. The CDR3 covers 16 residues. The CDR3 is CASSQRQGTRTDTQYF. CDR3 DNA: TGTGCCAGCAGTCAGCGACAGGGGACCCGCACAGATACGCAGTATTTT.

This chain links TRBV30 with TRBJ2-7; a weak D match, TRBD1 (7 bases). V lost 3 bases to trimming and J lost 2 bases, with 14 bases between them. The length of the CDR3 is 14 residues. Germline CDR1 GTSNPN, CDR2 SVGIG (reference sequence). CDR3 in amino acids: CAWRGGQRAYEQYF. Here the CDR3 DNA reads TGTGCCTGGAGGGGGGGACAGAGGGCCTACGAGCAGTACTTC.

This clonotype appeared many times. V gene TRBV29-1 combines with J gene TRBJ2-7, with D unclear. Per germline, CDR1 SQVTM and CDR2 ANQGSEA. V lost 1 base, J lost 3 bases, and 7 bases lay in between. The CDR3 has 12 residues. The CDR3 loop reads CSVEVADYEQYF. CDR3 DNA sequence: TGCAGCGTTGAAGTAGCCGACTACGAGCAGTACTTC.

The V call is TRBV7-8, the J call TRBJ1-2, with a possible D match to TRBD1 (6 bases). The CDR3 is 16 residues long. The germline gives CDR1 SGHVS, CDR2 FQNEAQ. V lost 5 bases, J lost 8 bases, and 24 bases lay in between. CDR3 loop: CASSHLPGQEQEGYTF. The CDR3 coding sequence is TGTGCCAGCAGCCATCTCCCGGGACAAGAACAAGAAGGCTACACCTTC.

This clonotype was observed a few times. CDR3 sequence reads: CSVEGRAYTEAFF. The CDR3 coding sequence is TGCAGCGTTGAAGGGAGGGCGTACACTGAAGCTTTCTTT. V and J are TRBV29-1 and TRBJ1-1, with unresolved D. Trimming left V 1 base short and J 3 bases short, with 9 bases between. CDR1 is SQVTM, CDR2 ANQGSEA, per germline. This CDR3 is built from 13 residues.

This clonotype showed up just a few times. This chain joins TRBV28 and TRBJ1-5; TRBD1 agrees at 12 bases. CDR3 length: 15 residues. CDR1 is MDHEN and CDR2 is SYDVKM in the germline V gene. The V and J ends lost 4 bases and 7 bases, in that order; junction bases with no gene match: 5. CDR3 protein: CASSSGQGAGQPQHF. The DNA for the CDR3 is TGTGCCAGCAGTTCGGGACAGGGGGCAGGGCAGCCCCAGCATTTT.

This clonotype was counted between two and nine times. The chain recombines TRBV5-1 with TRBJ1-3; D is uncertain. Germline assignment: CDR1 SGHRS and CDR2 YFSETQ. Trimming left V 0 bases short and J 8 bases short, with 12 bases between. This CDR3 comprises 14 residues. CDR3 coding DNA: TGCGCCAGCAGCTTGGAGGGCAGGTCGGACACCATATATTTT. Its protein is CASSLEGRSDTIYF.

The chain is built from TRBV12-3 or TRBV12-4 and TRBJ2-2, with D unclear. The V end lost 7 bases, the J end lost 0 bases, and 6 bases lay between the germline ends. This CDR3 has 13 amino acids. The CDR3 bases are TGTGCCAGCATCGGCGCGAACACCGGGGAGCTGTTTTTT. Protein product: CASIGANTGELFF.

The chain employs TRBV29-1 and TRBJ2-5; D is ambiguous. Germline V CDR1 and CDR2: SQVTM, ANQGSEA. This CDR3 comprises 10 residues. V was shortened by 7 bases and J by 2 bases, with 5 bases between the two germline ends. The CDR3 DNA reads as TGCAGCGGTTTACAAGAGACCCAGTACTTC. Amino acids: CSGLQETQYF.

V gene TRBV7-2 combines with J gene TRBJ2-1; TRBD2 agrees at 9 bases. Germline values: CDR1 SGHTA, CDR2 FQGNSA. Trimming took 5 bases from V and 0 from J; bases not matched to a gene: 14. The CDR3 consists of 19 residues. The CDR3 region is CASSPRGSGGTSSYNEQFF. The CDR3 DNA reads TGTGCCAGCAGCCCCCGGGGGAGCGGGGGGACTAGCTCCTACAATGAGCAGTTCTTC.

The rearrangement links TRBV6-5 to TRBJ1-2; 10 bases fit TRBD1. CDR1 and CDR2 from the germline V gene are MNHEY and SVGAGI. The CDR3 totals 15 residues. J was trimmed by 8 bases and V by 0 bases; bases with no gene match: 6. CDR3 in amino acids: CASSYSGTGVMGYTF. The CDR3 bases are TGTGCCAGCAGTTACTCGGGGACAGGGGTAATGGGCTACACCTTC.

V usage is TRBV12-3 or TRBV12-4 and J usage is TRBJ2-2, with D perhaps TRBD2 (6 bases). CDR3 length: 15 amino acids. Trimming removed 5 bases from V and 5 bases from J, with 15 bases in between. The CDR3 nucleotides are TGTGCCAGCAGTCCCCGGACCGGGGGAACCGGGGAGCTGTTTTTT. This sequence encodes CASSPRTGGTGELFF.

Concerning this clonotype: This may arise from a read error, as a much more abundant clone is one base away. The chain recombines TRBV20-1 with TRBJ1-5; 7 positions match TRBD1. This CDR3 has 12 amino acids. CDR1 is DFQATT, CDR2 SNEGSKA, per germline (reference sequence). In DNA form, the CDR3 reads TGCAGTGCTGGAGGGGGCTCTCAGCCCCAGCAATTT. The encoded protein is CSAGGGSQPQQF.

The V and J genes are TRBV20-1 and TRBJ2-5; no clear D gene. Trimming removed 0 bases from V and 5 bases from J, with 10 bases in between. This CDR3 contains 13 residues. From germline, CDR1 is DFQATT and CDR2 SNEGSKA (reference sequence). The CDR3 DNA reads as TGCAGTGCTAGAGATCCTGATAAGGAGACCCAGTACTTC. It encodes CSARDPDKETQYF.

This clonotype was picked up a small number of times. The chain links TRBV5-1 to TRBJ2-4, with TRBD2 matching over 11 bases. CDR1 is SGHRS, CDR2 YFSETQ, per germline. The CDR3 sequence is 17 residues long. Unmatched junction bases numbered 5, after V lost 2 bases and J lost 1 base. CDR3 sequence reads: CASSFPSGGIAKNIQYF. CDR3 DNA: TGCGCCAGCAGCTTCCCTAGCGGGGGGATTGCCAAAAACATTCAGTACTTC.

V and J are TRBV9 and TRBJ2-5, with 15 nucleotides matching TRBD2. This CDR3 has 16 residues. V shed 7 bases, J shed 5 bases, and the junction held 9 bases outside the gene matches. Germline CDR1 is SGDLS and CDR2 is YYNGEE. Here the CDR3 DNA reads TGTGCCAGCGCCCCGGGACTAGCGGGGGGAGGGGAGACCCAGTACTTC. Protein product: CASAPGLAGGGETQYF.

This clonotype was seen ten or more times. The J gene is TRBJ2-7, the V gene TRBV9, with D hard to call. Deletions cut 2 bases from V and 4 bases from J, with 10 bases between. From germline, CDR1 is SGDLS and CDR2 YYNGEE. The length of the CDR3 is 13 residues. In nucleotides, the CDR3 is TGTGCCAGCAGCGTGACCGAAGGATACGAGCAGTACTTC. Protein sequence: CASSVTEGYEQYF.

The chain couples TRBV20-1 to TRBJ2-3; D is unresolved. The germline V gene has CDR1 DFQATT and CDR2 SNEGSKA (reference sequence). The CDR3 spans 17 residues. V was cut by 1 base and J by 4 bases, with 21 bases left in between. The CDR3: CSARAASAARRADTQYF. For the CDR3, the DNA is TGCAGTGCTAGAGCTGCCTCCGCGGCTAGACGCGCAGATACGCAGTATTTT.

In DNA, the CDR3 is TGCGCCAGCAGCTTCAGAGTCAGTAGCACAGATACGCAGTATTTT. Translating gives CASSFRVSSTDTQYF. The gene calls are TRBV5-1 and TRBJ2-3; unclear D gene. This CDR3 contains 15 residues. In germline, CDR1 is SGHRS, CDR2 YFSETQ. V was cut by 2 bases and J by 0 bases, with 10 bases left in between.

This clonotype appeared a few times. The gene calls are TRBV28 and TRBJ1-1; 7 nucleotides line up with TRBD1. The CDR3 is 14 residues long. From germline, CDR1 is MDHEN and CDR2 SYDVKM. J lost 5 bases, V lost 5 bases, and 8 bases had no gene match. CDR3 loop: CASSETGLGTEAFF. The CDR3 region has the DNA TGTGCCAGCAGTGAGACAGGGCTGGGGACTGAAGCTTTCTTT.

A few counts support this clonotype. The J gene is TRBJ1-6, the V gene TRBV21-1. TRBV21-1 is recorded as a pseudogene. The CDR3 runs to 17 residues. The CDR3 reads CASSKAGPSSYNSPLHF. The CDR3 nucleotides are TGTGCCAGCAGCAAAGCAGGCCCAAGCTCCTATAATTCACCCCTCCACTTT.

The CDR3 spells CASSQDRFGYNEQFF. CDR3 sequence (DNA): TGCGCCAGCAGCCAAGATCGGTTCGGGTACAATGAGCAGTTCTTC. The genes are TRBV4-3 and TRBJ2-1; the D is unclear. This CDR3 spans 15 amino acids. V lost 0 bases and J lost 4, with 10 bases in between. Germline V CDR1 and CDR2: LGHNA, YSLEER.

This clonotype appeared a few times. This chain connects TRBV12-3 or TRBV12-4 to TRBJ1-1; TRBD1 is a possible D gene (6 bases). This CDR3 is built from 16 residues. V was shortened by 8 bases and J by 4 bases, with 23 bases between the two germline ends. DNA of the CDR3: TGTGCCAGCTCGGACAGTGGGGCGACTCCAAGCACTGAAGCTTTCTTT. Its protein product is CASSDSGATPSTEAFF.

The CDR3: CASTYAEGTQYF. The CDR3, as DNA: TGTGCCAGCACCTATGCGGAGGGGACCCAGTACTTC. V is TRBV5-4 and J is TRBJ2-5; D possibly corresponds to TRBD2 (6 bases). Germline V gene lookup returns CDR1 SGHNT and CDR2 YYREEE (reference sequence). The V end was cut by 6 bases, the J end by 7 bases, with 13 bases between. The CDR3 has 12 residues.